Below are 13 T cell receptor beta chains sequenced from a single sample in a study of OX40 agonist ivuxolimab in advanced cancers. Sequenced by immunoSEQ multiplex PCR; TCRdb stores in-frame clones only, minus some. The sample consists of tens of thousands of clones, roughly 90% of them appearing once. The starting material was CD4+ or CD8+ T cells sorted from blood, obtained in a trial of the OX40 agonist ivuxolimab. The receptors here all came from an adult with an advanced solid tumor such as melanoma, head and neck, liver or kidney cancer.

The chain is built from TRBV5-1 and TRBJ2-3; 10 positions agree with TRBD1. This CDR3 has 16 residues. The junction had 5 bases not matched to a gene; V was cut back by 3 bases and J by 1 base. Per germline, CDR1 SGHRS and CDR2 YFSETQ. CDR3 in DNA: TGCGCCAGCAGCTCGGCCGGGACAGGGGGCACAGATACGCAGTATTTT. The encoded protein is CASSSAGTGGTDTQYF.

The V and J genes are TRBV4-1 and TRBJ2-1; 8 nucleotides line up with TRBD1. The CDR3 consists of 14 residues. The junction had 3 bases not matched to a gene; V was cut back by 8 bases and J by 0 bases. The germline V gene encodes CDR1 MGHRA and CDR2 YSYEKL. The DNA of the CDR3 is TGCGCCAGCTCGGACAGGGCCTCCTACAATGAGCAGTTCTTC. As protein: CASSDRASYNEQFF.

The chain carries TRBV29-1 and TRBJ2-7; 11 bases match TRBD1. Germline-derived CDR1 and CDR2 are SQVTM and ANQGSEA. The CDR3 is made up of 13 amino acids. The V and J ends lost 6 bases and 3 bases, in that order; junction bases with no gene match: 4. The CDR3: CSVPGTGGYEQYF. The DNA of the CDR3 is TGCAGCGTCCCAGGGACAGGGGGCTACGAGCAGTACTTC.

The rearrangement joins TRBV19 to TRBJ2-5; 8 bases are shared with TRBD2. The V gene's germline CDR1 is LNHDA and CDR2 SQIVND (reference sequence). Trimming removed 5 bases from V and 1 base from J; junction bases left unmatched: 9. CDR3 length: 16 amino acids. This CDR3 is CASSPGLAGLQETQYF. CDR3 nucleotides: TGTGCCAGTAGTCCCGGCCTAGCGGGCCTCCAAGAGACCCAGTACTTC.

The J gene is TRBJ2-1, the V gene TRBV4-2; 7 bases agree with TRBD1. V lost 3 bases and J lost 4; bases outside the gene matches: 6. The CDR3 is 15 amino acids. CDR1 is LGHNA and CDR2 is YNFKEQ in the germline V gene. The CDR3 coding sequence is TGTGCCAGCAGCCATCGATCGGGACAGTACAATGAGCAGTTCTTC. Its translation: CASSHRSGQYNEQFF.

The gene calls are TRBV19 and TRBJ2-7, with 9 bases fitting TRBD2. The CDR3 consists of 15 residues. CDR1 LNHDA and CDR2 SQIVND come from the germline V gene (reference sequence). V was pared by 5 bases and J by 1 base, with 6 bases of the junction left unmatched. This CDR3 reads CASSGASGESYEQYF. CDR3 bases: TGTGCCAGTAGTGGGGCTAGCGGGGAGTCCTACGAGCAGTACTTC.

This clone has a single count. This rearrangement joins TRBV19 to TRBJ1-1; unclear D gene. The CDR3 length is 14 residues. V lost 0 bases to trimming and J lost 1 base, with 6 bases between them. Per germline, CDR1 LNHDA and CDR2 SQIVND (reference sequence). As DNA, the CDR3 is TGTGCCAGTAGTATAGATCGACAGAACACTGAAGCTTTCTTT. Its protein is CASSIDRQNTEAFF.

The chain uses TRBV19 and TRBJ1-2; TRBD1 aligns across 9 bases. CDR1 is LNHDA and CDR2 is SQIVND in the germline V gene (reference sequence). V dropped 1 base and J dropped 8; count of bases not matched to a gene: 14. This CDR3 spans 17 amino acids. CDR3: CASSIASGQGRFWGYTF. CDR3 DNA: TGTGCCAGTAGTATAGCCTCGGGACAGGGCCGTTTTTGGGGCTACACCTTC.

V is TRBV5-6 and J is TRBJ2-5; D perhaps matches TRBD1 (7 bases). CDR1 and CDR2 from the germline V gene are SGHDT and YYEEEE. Trimming pared 0 bases from V and 5 bases from J, leaving 14 bases between. The CDR3 is 15 residues long. CDR3: CASSLVRGVGETQYF. The CDR3 bases are TGTGCCAGCAGCTTGGTCAGGGGGGTCGGTGAGACCCAGTACTTC.

This clone was counted once. The V gene is TRBV7-9, the J gene TRBJ2-6; possibly TRBD1 for D (5 bases). Trimming shortened V by 1 base and J by 0 bases, and 7 bases separated the two germline ends. The CDR3 totals 16 residues. Germline V gene data show CDR1 as SEHNR and CDR2 as FQNEAQ (reference sequence). The CDR3 DNA sequence: TGTGCCAGCAGCTTAGTGGGGCACTCTGGGGCCAACGTCCTGACTTTC. It encodes CASSLVGHSGANVLTF.

The V call is TRBV5-4, the J call TRBJ2-1; unclear D gene. CDR1 SGHNT and CDR2 YYREEE come from the germline V gene (reference sequence). Trimming cost V 1 base and J 8 bases, with 7 bases left between them. CDR3 length equals 12 residues. The CDR3 spells CASSLTLDEQFF. In DNA, the CDR3 is TGTGCCAGCAGCTTGACATTGGATGAGCAGTTCTTC.

The chain is built from TRBV4-3 and TRBJ2-7; D is ambiguous. V was clipped by 1 base and J by 12 bases, with 10 bases between them. Looked up from germline, CDR1 is LGHNA and CDR2 is YSLEER. The CDR3 length is 11 residues. CDR3 DNA sequence: TGCGCCAGCAGCCAAGGAGGAATTCGGTACTTC. Its translation: CASSQGGIRYF.

The chain couples TRBV11-2 to TRBJ1-6, with TRBD1 matching 7 bases. Germline-derived CDR1 and CDR2 are SGHAT and FQNNGV. The CDR3 is 17 amino acids. The trim removed 4 bases at V and 2 bases at J, leaving 8 bases unmatched. In DNA, the CDR3 is TGTGCCAGCAGCTCGCTTGGACAGGAGGCCTATAATTCACCCCTCCACTTT. Translation gives CASSSLGQEAYNSPLHF.